This TCR beta chain was identified in a study of regulatory T cells in long-lasting Graves disease. Library construction for TCR beta used iRepertoire HTBI primers and Arm-PCR of CDR3 regions. TCRdb ran MiXCR on the multiplex PCR reads and lists one entry per CDR3 protein. Of hundreds of thousands of distinct CDR3 sequences in the sample, approximately 16% were seen once. This clonotype appeared a single time. Its antigen is still unknown. Possible read error: a much larger clone is one base away. The CDR3 totals 17 residues. Looked up from germline, CDR1 is MNHGY and CDR2 is SVAAGI. Time point noted: newly diagnosed GD, antithyroid drugs for less than 3 months. The TCR library used RNA extracted from PBMCs. Study observations and caveats: Sample size, which was small, may have reduced accuracy.

This sample also belongs to another study, concerning T cells in Graves' hyperthyroidism and ophthalmopathy.

The specimen comprised peripheral blood mononuclear cells (PBMCs), sampled at new diagnosis, from a patient treated with antithyroid drugs. V usage is TRBV6-9 and J usage is TRBJ1-2; D ambiguous. The sequence was obtained from a woman in her forties with Graves disease. For the CDR3, the DNA is TGTGCCGGCAGTTACTCCCTGGCGGCCGCAACTCCCTATGGCTACACCTTC. This translates into CAGSYSLAAATPYGYTF.